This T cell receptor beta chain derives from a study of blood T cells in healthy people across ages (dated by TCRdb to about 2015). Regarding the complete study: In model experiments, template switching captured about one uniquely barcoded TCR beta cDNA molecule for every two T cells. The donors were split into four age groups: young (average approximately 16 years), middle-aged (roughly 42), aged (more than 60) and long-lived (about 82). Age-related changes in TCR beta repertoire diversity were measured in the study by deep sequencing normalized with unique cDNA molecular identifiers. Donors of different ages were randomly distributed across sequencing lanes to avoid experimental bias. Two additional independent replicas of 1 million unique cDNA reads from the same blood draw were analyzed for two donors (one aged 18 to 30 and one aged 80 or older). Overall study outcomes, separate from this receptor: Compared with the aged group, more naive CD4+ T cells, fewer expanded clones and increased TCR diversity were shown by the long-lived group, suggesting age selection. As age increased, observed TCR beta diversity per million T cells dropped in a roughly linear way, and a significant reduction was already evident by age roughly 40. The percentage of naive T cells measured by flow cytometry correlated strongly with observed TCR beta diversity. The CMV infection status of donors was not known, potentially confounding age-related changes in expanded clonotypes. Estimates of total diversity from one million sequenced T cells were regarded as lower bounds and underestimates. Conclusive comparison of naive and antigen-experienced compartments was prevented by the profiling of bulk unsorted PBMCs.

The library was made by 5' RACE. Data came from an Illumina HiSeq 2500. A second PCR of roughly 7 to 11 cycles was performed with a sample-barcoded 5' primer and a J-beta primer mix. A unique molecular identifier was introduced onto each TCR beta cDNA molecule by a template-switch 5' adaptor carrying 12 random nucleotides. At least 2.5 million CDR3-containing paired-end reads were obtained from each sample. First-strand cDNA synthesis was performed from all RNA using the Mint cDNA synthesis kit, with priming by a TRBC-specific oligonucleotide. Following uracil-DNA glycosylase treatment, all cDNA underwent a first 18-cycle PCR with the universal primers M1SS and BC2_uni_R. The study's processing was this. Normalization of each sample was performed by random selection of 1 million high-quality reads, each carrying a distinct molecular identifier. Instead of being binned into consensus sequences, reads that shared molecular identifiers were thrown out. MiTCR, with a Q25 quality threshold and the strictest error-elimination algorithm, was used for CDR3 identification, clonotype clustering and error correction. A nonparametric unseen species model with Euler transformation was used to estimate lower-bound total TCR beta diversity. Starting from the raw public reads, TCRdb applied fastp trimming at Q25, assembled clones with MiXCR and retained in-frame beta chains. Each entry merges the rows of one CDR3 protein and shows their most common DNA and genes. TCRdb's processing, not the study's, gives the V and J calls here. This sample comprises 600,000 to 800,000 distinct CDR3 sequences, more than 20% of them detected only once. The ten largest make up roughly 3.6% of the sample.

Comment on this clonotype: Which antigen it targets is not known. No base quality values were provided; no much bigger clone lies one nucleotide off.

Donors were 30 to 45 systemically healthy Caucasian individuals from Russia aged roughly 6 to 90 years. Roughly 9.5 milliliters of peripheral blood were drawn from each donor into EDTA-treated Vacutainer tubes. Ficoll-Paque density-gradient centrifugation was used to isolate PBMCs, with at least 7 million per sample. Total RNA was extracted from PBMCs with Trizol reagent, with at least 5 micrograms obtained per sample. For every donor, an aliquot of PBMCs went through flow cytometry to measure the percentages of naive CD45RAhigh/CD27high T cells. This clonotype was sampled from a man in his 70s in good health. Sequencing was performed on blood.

The DNA reads TGTGCCAGCAGCTCGTACCCTTGGGGGGCGAACACTGAAGCTTTCTTT. Its amino acids are CASSSYPWGANTEAFF. Recombination joined TRBV21-1 with TRBJ1-1; TRBD1 is the table's D call and was not checked against the DNA. TRBV21-1 is shown as a pseudogene. From cysteine to phenylalanine, the CDR3 is 16 amino acids long. Just CDR3 DNA is preserved here, 48 bases in frame from base 1.